This TCR beta chain was identified in a study of vaccination and CD4 T cells after COVID-19. Study results and limitations: There were relatively few convalescent patients studied, and there were no early post-infection timepoints.

Of note for this clonotype: The antigen is not known.

The assay that was used to sequence DNA from cultured CD4+ T cells was the Oncomine TCR Beta short-read assay. Once CD4+ T cells had been cultured, genomic DNA was extracted from them. MiXCR was run by TCRdb on the PCR reads, yielding one entry per CDR3 protein. The sample lists around 20,000 distinct CDR3 sequences, 60% seen once, with 13% in the top ten. Treatment noted: roughly 10-day PBMC culture with coronavirus spike peptide pools or control peptides (ViraFEST assay). Healthy recipients of vaccination lacked prior SARS-CoV-2 infection, as evidenced by negative nucleocapsid antibodies both before and after vaccination. J was trimmed by 3 bases and V by 8 bases; bases with no gene match: 10. This CDR3 has 16 residues. Germline CDR1 is SEHNR and CDR2 is FQNEAQ (reference sequence).

The material sequenced was CD4+ T cells from blood, cultured in vitro, taken after SARS-CoV-2 vaccination. The sequence came from a human donor who received a COVID-19 vaccine. V gene TRBV7-9 combines with J gene TRBJ2-2, with 9 bases identical to TRBD1. CDR3 DNA: TGTGCCAGCCCGAAACAGGGGGCGGCCTACACCGGGGAGCTGTTTTTT. Protein product: CASPKQGAAYTGELFF. Full variable domain (rest looked up from reference TRBV7-9 and TRBJ2-2): DTGVSQNPRHKITKRGQNVTFRCDPISEHNRLYWYRQTLGQGPEFLTYFQNEAQLEKSRLLSDRFSAERPKGSFSTLEIQRTEQGDSAMYLCASPKQGAAYTGELFFGEGSRLTVL.